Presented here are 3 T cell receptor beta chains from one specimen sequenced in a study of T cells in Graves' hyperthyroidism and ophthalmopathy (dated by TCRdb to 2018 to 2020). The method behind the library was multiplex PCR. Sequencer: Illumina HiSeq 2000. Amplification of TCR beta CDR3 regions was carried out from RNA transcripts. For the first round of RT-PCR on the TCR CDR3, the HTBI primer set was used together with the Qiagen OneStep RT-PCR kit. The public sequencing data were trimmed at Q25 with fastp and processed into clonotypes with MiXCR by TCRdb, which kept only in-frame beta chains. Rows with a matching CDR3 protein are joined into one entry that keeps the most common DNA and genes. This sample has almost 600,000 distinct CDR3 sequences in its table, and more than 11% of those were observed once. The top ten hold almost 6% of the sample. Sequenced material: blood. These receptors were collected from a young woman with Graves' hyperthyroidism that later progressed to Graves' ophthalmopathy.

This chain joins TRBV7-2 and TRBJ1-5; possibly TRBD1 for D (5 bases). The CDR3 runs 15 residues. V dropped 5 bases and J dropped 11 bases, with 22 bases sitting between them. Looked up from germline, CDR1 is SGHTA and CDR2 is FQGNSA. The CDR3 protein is CASSPGQPSVWAQHF. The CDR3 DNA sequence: TGTGCCAGCAGCCCCGGACAACCTTCCGTGTGGGCCCAGCATTTT.

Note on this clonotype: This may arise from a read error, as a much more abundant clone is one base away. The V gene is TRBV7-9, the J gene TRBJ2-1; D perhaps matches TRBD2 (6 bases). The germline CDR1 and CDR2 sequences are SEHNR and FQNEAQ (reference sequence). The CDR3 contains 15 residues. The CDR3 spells CASSYRDFPYNEQLF. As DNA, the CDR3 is TGTGCCAGCAGCTACCGGGACTTTCCCTACAATGAGCAGCTCTTC.

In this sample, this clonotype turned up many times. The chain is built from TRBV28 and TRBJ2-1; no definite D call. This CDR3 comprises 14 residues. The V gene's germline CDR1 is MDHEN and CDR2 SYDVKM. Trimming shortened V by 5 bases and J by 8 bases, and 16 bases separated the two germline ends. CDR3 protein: CASSPRPTHHEQFF. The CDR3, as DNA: TGTGCCAGCAGTCCCAGACCCACCCACCATGAGCAGTTCTTC.